A selection of T cell receptor beta chains follows, all from one sample in a study of T cell responses to AZD1222 COVID-19 vaccine. Only in-frame clones appear in the TCRdb table, and some are missing; sequencing was by immunoSEQ multiplex PCR. Of more than 85,000 clones detected, 88% appear once; the ten largest clones hold more than 15%. The material was peripheral blood, obtained 28 days after the second AZD1222 dose. The receptors originated from an adult who received the AZD1222 COVID-19 vaccine. CDR3s include the opening cysteine and the closing phenylalanine or tryptophan. A D gene is named only where the DNA matches it firmly. Size tells how often a clone was seen (once, few, many) or the class of an expanded clone, and some rows leave it out.

cdr3_aa	cdr3_nt	j_call	d_call	clone_size	v_call
CASSGTVTNEKLFF	TGCGCCAGCAGCGGGACAGTTACTAATGAAAAACTGTTTTTT	TRBJ1-4	TRBD1	NA	TRBV5-1
CASSVAMTSGMEQFF	TGTGCCAGCAGCGTAGCGATGACTAGCGGGATGGAGCAGTTCTTC	TRBJ2-1	TRBD2	NA	TRBV9
CASSGSGHGAGELFF	TGTGCCAGCAGTGGATCGGGACACGGGGCCGGGGAGCTGTTTTTT	TRBJ2-2	NA	NA	TRBV28
CASSPRGDNTEAFF	TGTGCCAGCAGCCCCCGGGGGGATAACACTGAAGCTTTCTTT	TRBJ1-1	NA	NA	TRBV4-2
CSGYSGNTIYF	TGCAGCGGATACTCTGGAAACACCATATATTTT	TRBJ1-3	NA	NA	TRBV29-1
CASSPALQSRTKNIQYF	TGTGCCAGCAGCCCCGCCCTACAGAGCCGAACCAAAAACATTCAGTACTTC	TRBJ2-4	NA	NA	TRBV14
CASSPSDGVAGNTIYF	TGTGCCAGCTCACCATCGGATGGGGTAGCTGGAAACACCATATATTTT	TRBJ1-3	NA	NA	TRBV18
CASRAGQGAYEQYF	TGTGCCAGCAGGGCCGGACAGGGGGCCTACGAGCAGTACTTC	TRBJ2-7	TRBD1	NA	TRBV6-5
CASSTGGIGGEQYF	TGTGCCAGCAGCACAGGGGGGATCGGCGGCGAGCAGTACTTC	TRBJ2-7	TRBD1	few	TRBV7-9
CASSEMSRSVYEQYF	TGTGCCAGCAGTGAAATGAGCAGGTCCGTGTACGAGCAGTACTTC	TRBJ2-7	NA	NA	TRBV6-1
CSASWPSGGTFNEQFF	TGCAGTGCTAGTTGGCCTAGCGGGGGCACATTCAATGAGCAGTTCTTC	TRBJ2-1	TRBD2	NA	TRBV20-1
CASSGGTVGNTIYF	TGCGCCAGCAGCGGTGGGACAGTGGGAAACACCATATATTTT	TRBJ1-3	TRBD1	NA	TRBV5-1
CASSRQGGNTEAFF	TGTGCCAGCTCGAGACAGGGAGGGAACACTGAAGCTTTCTTT	TRBJ1-1	TRBD1	few	TRBV18
CAWSTDRQILAGGGLYEQYF	TGTGCCTGGAGTACAGATAGACAGATCTTAGCGGGAGGCGGATTATACGAGCAGTACTTC	TRBJ2-7	TRBD2	NA	TRBV30
CSASRLAGTDTQYF	TGCAGTGCTAGTCGCCTAGCGGGCACAGATACGCAGTATTTT	TRBJ2-3	TRBD2	NA	TRBV20-1
CASSLMVPYEQYF	TGTGCCAGCAGCTTAATGGTCCCCTACGAGCAGTACTTC	TRBJ2-7	NA	NA	TRBV7-2
CASSLFPGQAYEQYF	TGTGCCAGCAGTTTATTCCCGGGACAGGCCTACGAGCAGTACTTC	TRBJ2-7	TRBD1	NA	TRBV28
CSVEESMLAAYQETQYF	TGCAGCGTTGAAGAGAGTATGCTAGCGGCGTACCAAGAGACCCAGTACTTC	TRBJ2-5	TRBD2	few	TRBV29-1
CAISVEAGYNEQFF	TGTGCCATCAGTGTAGAAGCGGGTTACAATGAGCAGTTCTTC	TRBJ2-1	NA	NA	TRBV10-3
CASGLGDYEQYF	TGTGCTAGTGGTTTGGGTGACTACGAGCAGTACTTC	TRBJ2-7	NA	NA	TRBV12-5
CASSPGAGGGDTQYF	TGCGCCAGCAGCCCCGGGGCGGGAGGGGGAGATACGCAGTATTTT	TRBJ2-3	TRBD2	NA	TRBV4-1
CASSVAADTQYF	TGTGCCAGCAGCGTCGCGGCAGATACGCAGTATTTT	TRBJ2-3	NA	NA	TRBV7-9
CASSKGTGSANEKLFF	TGTGCCAGTAGTAAGGGGACAGGGTCGGCTAATGAAAAACTGTTTTTT	TRBJ1-4	TRBD1	NA	TRBV19
CASRGTSGRGSGTDTQYF	TGCGCCAGCAGAGGGACTAGCGGGAGAGGCTCGGGAACAGATACGCAGTATTTT	TRBJ2-3	TRBD2	NA	TRBV10-1
CASSPPTFSPSRSTDTQYF	TGTGCCAGCAGCCCGCCGACTTTCTCTCCCTCCCGTAGCACAGATACGCAGTATTTT	TRBJ2-3	NA	NA	TRBV13